These T cell receptor beta chains were read from a single sample in a study of cytomegalovirus exposure and HLA in healthy donors. The protocol was immunoSEQ multiplex PCR, while the TCRdb copy is restricted to in-frame clones and leaves out a portion. This sample has about 130,000 clones; 80% to 90% occur once, and the top ten carry 3.6%. Sequencing input: PBMCs. The receptors stem from a woman aged 40 to 50 in good health and CMV-seropositive. Each CDR3 is given without its conserved first and last residue.

J gene,V gene,CDR3 protein
TRBJ1-1,TRBV7-3,ASSLTAGLGNTEAF
TRBJ1-5,TRBV11-2,ASSMTGLAQPQH
TRBJ2-1,TRBV7-8,ASSSFDRGIEQF
TRBJ2-7,TRBV28,ASTVLAGGRNEQY
TRBJ2-5,TRBV5-6,ASSLEPSQETQY
TRBJ2-1,TRBV5-1,ASSLLGGLASLNEQF
TRBJ2-7,TRBV27,ASSSWTSALSYEQY
TRBJ1-2,TRBV7-9,ASSLGQGQNGYT
TRBJ2-2,TRBV28,ASSGPDRGLAGELF
TRBJ2-1,TRBV19,ASSIVSGRALDEQF
TRBJ1-5,TRBV28,ASSTRTGRWDQPQH
TRBJ2-2,TRBV5-5,ASSGAGSNTGELF
TRBJ2-3,TRBV2,ASSGQVDTDTQY
TRBJ2-1,TRBV29-1,SVVVGGSYNEQF
TRBJ2-7,TRBV30,AWSLSGVGEQY
TRBJ2-7,TRBV29-1,SVEDLSPTGGSYEQY
TRBJ2-3,TRBV9,ASSVTGGGEQY
TRBJ2-7,TRBV10-3,AISVDYQGSNYEQY
TRBJ2-7,TRBV11-2,ASSPRGTAYEQY
TRBJ2-7,TRBV2,ATDRGDLAADYEQY
TRBJ1-2,TRBV19,ASSIPISGTRDSRADGYT
TRBJ2-1,TRBV7-3,ASSRSPGTGDNEQF
TRBJ2-7,TRBV4-2,ASSPLAGQREQY
TRBJ2-2,TRBV10-3,AITRDSNTGELF
TRBJ1-2,TRBV7-9,ASSPRGRQGNVGYT
TRBJ2-3,TRBV7-8,ASSFAGDPRLDTQY
TRBJ2-7,TRBV27,ASTPGQHYEQY
TRBJ2-7,TRBV28,ASSVRGGSYSYEQY